The clone carrying this T cell receptor beta chain was counted once. The authors reverse transcribed about 0.5 to 1 ug RNA with random hexamers. TCRdb re-called the immunoSEQ multiplex PCR reads through MiXCR, storing one row per CDR3 protein. The repertoire includes some 120,000 distinct CDR3 sequences, 91% of them detected once, and around 0.22% sits in the top ten. The CDR3 is 15 residues long. J lost 4 bases, V lost 0 bases, and 6 bases had no gene match. The germline CDR1 and CDR2 sequences are SGDLS and YYNGEE. This sample is part of a study of CD8 T cells in Susac syndrome. In blood CD8+ and CD4+ T cells, TCR beta underwent sequencing. The patients serving as multiple sclerosis controls were treatment-naive. They had stable or active relapsing-remitting disease and fulfilled revised McDonald criteria.

V usage is TRBV9 and J usage is TRBJ2-7, with TRBD1 matching over 8 bases. Source material: CD8+ T cells from PBMCs. This TCR was recovered from a human donor with multiple sclerosis. The CDR3, as DNA: TGTGCCAGCAGCGTAGACCCGGACAGGGAGTACGAGCAGTACTTC. Amino acid sequence: CASSVDPDREYEQYF. The complete variable domain, with remaining parts taken from reference TRBV9 and TRBJ2-7, reads DSGVTQTPKHLITATGQRVTLRCSPRSGDLSVYWYQQSLDQGLQFLIQYYNGEERAKGNILERFSAQQFPDLHSELNLSSLELGDSALYFCASSVDPDREYEQYFGPGTRLTVT.